This TCR beta chain appears in the sequencing data of a study of blood T cell repertoires in COVID-19. Study-level background: Sites across the United States, Italy and Spain contributed samples from acute and convalescent COVID-19. PBMCs, B-cell-depleted T cells, or T cells were the source of the cDNA or gDNA that made up the material.

Original data processing: Amplification of reference gene primers was used by the study to estimate nucleated cell counts. TCRdb keeps only in-frame clones here, not all; method: immunoSEQ multiplex PCR. V and J calls and clone size are given by that table; D and trimming were obtained from the DNA. This sample has roughly 120,000 clones; 85% occur once, and the top ten carry about an eighth. This clone was detected once. Germline CDR1 MNHEY, CDR2 SVGAGI. Trimming left V 5 bases short and J 7 bases short, with 18 bases between. The CDR3 has 15 residues. The V call is TRBV6-5, the J call TRBJ2-1; possible D gene TRBD1, 7 bases. The clonotype comes from a human donor in a cohort sampled during active COVID-19. The sequenced material came from peripheral blood. CDR3: CASSPPGGGPNEQFF. DNA of the CDR3: TGTGCCAGCAGTCCCCCAGGAGGGGGCCCAAATGAGCAGTTCTTC.